The rows below give T cell receptor beta chains drawn from one sample of a study of shared clonotypes between healthy human individuals. TCRdb's table, derived via immunoSEQ multiplex PCR, lists solely in-frame clones and lacks some. The data contain some 2,000,000 clones, 90% to 96% of them singletons. The sequencing input was naive CD4+ T cells sorted from blood. These receptor sequences come from a man in his late teens or twenties in good health. Each CDR3 is given with its conserved first and last residue. D genes are given only for firm matches. Clone size is stated in some rows and not others, as once, few, many or a class when expanded.

DNA,CDR3,V,D,size,J
TGTGCCAGCAGCTTGACTAGCGGGGTCCAAGATACGCAGTATTTT,CASSLTSGVQDTQYF,TRBV7-3,TRBD2,-,TRBJ2-3
TGTGCCAGCAGCCCTGGGACTAGCGGGGGACCTAGAGGGGAGCAGTTCTTC,CASSPGTSGGPRGEQFF,TRBV7-9,TRBD2,-,TRBJ2-1
TGCGCCAGCAGCCAAGACCGCAGGGGCATAGATACGCAGTATTTT,CASSQDRRGIDTQYF,TRBV4-3,-,-,TRBJ2-3
TGTGCCAGCAGCCCGGCGAAAGATACGCAGTATTTT,CASSPAKDTQYF,TRBV7-2,-,-,TRBJ2-3
TGTGCCTGCGCAGTTGGATCCTACAATGAGCAGTTCTTC,CACAVGSYNEQFF,TRBV30,-,-,TRBJ2-1
TGTGCCAGCAGCTTACTACAAGAGACCCAGTACTTC,CASSLLQETQYF,TRBV7-8,-,once,TRBJ2-5
TGTGCCAGCAGTTCGACAGGGGACGGCTACACCTTC,CASSSTGDGYTF,TRBV27,TRBD1,once,TRBJ1-2
TGTGCCAGTAGTATAGATGTTAGCGGTGGGGCTTTCTTT,CASSIDVSGGAFF,TRBV19,-,-,TRBJ1-1
TGTGCCAGCACATTTGACAGGGGGCGGAACATTCAGTACTTC,CASTFDRGRNIQYF,TRBV28,TRBD1,-,TRBJ2-4
TGTGCCAGTAGTACTTCTAGGGGGGTACTAAGCTCCTACGAGCAGTACTTC,CASSTSRGVLSSYEQYF,TRBV19,-,-,TRBJ2-7
TGTGCCAGCCGGGACTCTGGAAACACCATATATTTT,CASRDSGNTIYF,TRBV18,-,few,TRBJ1-3
TGTGCCATCAGTGACCCAAGAGACGGGAACTATGGCTACACCTTC,CAISDPRDGNYGYTF,TRBV10-3,-,-,TRBJ1-2
TGTGCCAGCAGCTCCCGCCCCGTGGCAACTAATGAAAAACTGTTTTTT,CASSSRPVATNEKLFF,TRBV7-9,-,-,TRBJ1-4
TGTGCCAGCAGCTTAGTAGGAACAGGGGTTACCGAGCAGTACTTC,CASSLVGTGVTEQYF,TRBV7-2,TRBD1,-,TRBJ2-7
TGTGCCAGCTCACCCCCCGGGACATCCGACGGCACCCAGTACTTC,CASSPPGTSDGTQYF,TRBV18,-,-,TRBJ2-5
TGCGCCAGCAGTGACCTGGGTTCGACTAATGAAAAACTGTTTTTT,CASSDLGSTNEKLFF,TRBV10-2,-,-,TRBJ1-4
TGTGCCAGCCACAGGGTAGGAACAGATGAAGCTTTCTTT,CASHRVGTDEAFF,TRBV7-9,-,-,TRBJ1-1
TGTGCCAGCTCCCCTTCGCTCCTAGGGGGGCAAGAGACCCAGTACTTC,CASSPSLLGGQETQYF,TRBV18,-,-,TRBJ2-5
TGTGCCAGTCGAAATAGCGGGTTCCCTTCCTACGAGCAGTACTTC,CASRNSGFPSYEQYF,TRBV19,TRBD2,-,TRBJ2-7
TGTGCCAGCAGCTTAGAACTAGCGGGAGAGCAGTTCTTC,CASSLELAGEQFF,TRBV7-9,TRBD2,-,TRBJ2-1
TGTGCCAGCAGTCCGGGACAGAATACCTACGAGCAGTACTTC,CASSPGQNTYEQYF,TRBV25-1,TRBD1,-,TRBJ2-7
TGTGCCAGCAGTTTGGAGGACACTGAAGCTTTCTTT,CASSLEDTEAFF,TRBV2,-,few,TRBJ1-1
TGTGCCTGGAGTACCGGCGGAGGTGGTGAAAAACTGTTTTTT,CAWSTGGGGEKLFF,TRBV30,-,-,TRBJ1-4
TGTGCCAGTAGTATTAGGGGGTACGAGCAGTACTTC,CASSIRGYEQYF,TRBV19,-,-,TRBJ2-7
TGTGCCAGTAGTATCTCAGGGGGCAGCTATGGCTACACCTTC,CASSISGGSYGYTF,TRBV19,TRBD1,-,TRBJ1-2
TGTGCCAGAAGCCTGACTAGCGGGATCACAGATACGCAGTATTTT,CARSLTSGITDTQYF,TRBV5-3,TRBD2,-,TRBJ2-3
TGTGCCAGCAGCCCCGGAGATTGGACAGGGACTGGAAACACCATATATTTT,CASSPGDWTGTGNTIYF,TRBV4-2,TRBD1,-,TRBJ1-3
TGTGCCTGGAGTCTATCTGGGACCGAAAATCAGCCCCAGCATTTT,CAWSLSGTENQPQHF,TRBV30,-,-,TRBJ1-5
TGTGCCTGGAGTAAAGAGGGACAGGGGTTGGGATATAGCAATCAGCCCCAGCATTTT,CAWSKEGQGLGYSNQPQHF,TRBV30,TRBD1,-,TRBJ1-5
TGTGCCAGCCGTCCAGTTTCCACGGAAGCTTTCTTT,CASRPVSTEAFF,TRBV27,-,-,TRBJ1-1
TGCGCCAGCAGAATTACAGGGGTAGATACGCAGTATTTT,CASRITGVDTQYF,TRBV5-1,TRBD1,-,TRBJ2-3
TGCGCCAGCAGCTTGGCAGGGACTTCAGGAAACACCATATATTTT,CASSLAGTSGNTIYF,TRBV5-1,-,-,TRBJ1-3
TGTGCCAGCAGCTTGTGGGCCGACTATGGCTACACCTTC,CASSLWADYGYTF,TRBV5-6,-,once,TRBJ1-2
TGTGCCAGCAGCTTGTCAGCTGACTATGGCTACACCTTC,CASSLSADYGYTF,TRBV9,-,-,TRBJ1-2
TGTGCCAGCAGCCCGGACAGCCGGACCTACGAGCAGTACTTC,CASSPDSRTYEQYF,TRBV5-4,-,-,TRBJ2-7
TGTGCCAGCAGCGGACAGGGAGAGATTTTGAACACTGAAGCTTTCTTT,CASSGQGEILNTEAFF,TRBV9,TRBD1,-,TRBJ1-1
TGTGCCAGCAGTTTATCGGTGGGACAGGGGGCTACTAGCGGTTACAATGAGCAGTTCTTC,CASSLSVGQGATSGYNEQFF,TRBV27,TRBD1,once,TRBJ2-1
TGTGCCAGCAGCCCCCAGGGTCGGGAGACCCAGTACTTC,CASSPQGRETQYF,TRBV6-5,-,-,TRBJ2-5
TGTGCCAGTAGCACTAGCGTCCTCCCCTACGAGCAGTACTTC,CASSTSVLPYEQYF,TRBV19,TRBD2,-,TRBJ2-7
TGTGCCAGCAGCTCTCAGGGGTGGGGAAACACCATATATTTT,CASSSQGWGNTIYF,TRBV5-4,-,-,TRBJ1-3
TGCAGCGTTGAGGCTAGCGGAGGTTACAATGAGCAGTTCTTC,CSVEASGGYNEQFF,TRBV29-1,TRBD2,-,TRBJ2-1
TGCGCCAGCAGCTTCGGACAGGGAACTTTAGAAGCTTTCTTT,CASSFGQGTLEAFF,TRBV5-1,TRBD1,-,TRBJ1-1
TGTGCCAGCAGCCCATGGGAGACGACAGGAGATACGCAGTATTTT,CASSPWETTGDTQYF,TRBV7-2,-,-,TRBJ2-3
TGTGCCTGGAGCGACAATAACTATGGCTACACCTTC,CAWSDNNYGYTF,TRBV30,-,-,TRBJ1-2
TGCGCCAGCAGCCAAGATTCCCCCTACAATGAGCAGTTCTTC,CASSQDSPYNEQFF,TRBV4-3,-,once,TRBJ2-1
TGTGCCAGCAGTGGGGGCCTCCGGGGGTTGTACACTGAAGCTTTCTTT,CASSGGLRGLYTEAFF,TRBV2,-,-,TRBJ1-1
TGCGCCAGCAGCCAAGGAGGAAGAGAGACCCAGTACTTC,CASSQGGRETQYF,TRBV4-1,-,-,TRBJ2-5
TGTGCCAGCAGCTCTAGTCGGACTAGCGGATCAGATACGCAGTATTTT,CASSSSRTSGSDTQYF,TRBV13,TRBD2,-,TRBJ2-3
TGTGCCAGCAGCCCTAGCGGGAGAGCTCACAATGAGCAGTTCTTC,CASSPSGRAHNEQFF,TRBV7-6,TRBD2,-,TRBJ2-1
TGTGCCAGCAGCCGATCGACCTCCTCCTACGAGCAGTACTTC,CASSRSTSSYEQYF,TRBV7-9,-,-,TRBJ2-7
TGTGCCAGCAGTTTATCCTCGGGGGGGTCCTATGGCTACACCTTC,CASSLSSGGSYGYTF,TRBV27,-,-,TRBJ1-2
TGTGCCAGCAGCCCGGGGGGGGCCAGGGAAAAACTGTTTTTT,CASSPGGAREKLFF,TRBV7-9,-,-,TRBJ1-4